This entry features one TCR beta chain sequence. This record comes from a study of blood T cell repertoires in COVID-19. Study in general: Sites in the United States, Italy and Spain provided acute and convalescent COVID-19 samples.

Per the study methods: Reference gene primer amplification gave estimated nucleated cell counts. Assay: immunoSEQ multiplex PCR; the TCRdb copy retains only in-frame clones and omits some. V, J and clone size are taken as reported in that table, and D and trimming were inferred from the DNA itself. The sample holds some 200,000 clones, 75% to 90% seen once. Participants came from some 26 US areas, aged about 18 to 100 years. Participants had their cohort set by participant-reported clinical history. Germline loops: CDR1 SGHTA, CDR2 FQGNSA. The V gene end was trimmed by 5 bases and the J gene end by 2 bases; junction bases not matched to a gene: 9. This CDR3 spans 16 amino acids.

The V call is TRBV7-2, the J call TRBJ2-3; TRBD1 aligns across 8 bases. The TCR was taken from a woman between 18 and 29 years old in a cohort exposed to, infected with or recovered from COVID-19 (not recorded which). The sequenced material came from PBMCs or T cells enriched from blood (not recorded which). CDR3 nucleotides: TGTGCCAGCAGCCCACGCCGACAGGGGTTCACAGATACGCAGTATTTT. This encodes CASSPRRQGFTDTQYF. The variable domain in full, with the rest retrieved from reference TRBV7-2 and TRBJ2-3, is GAGVSQSPSNKVTEKGKDVELRCDPISGHTALYWYRQSLGQGLEFLIYFQGNSAPDKSGLPSDRFSAERTGGSVSTLTIQRTQQEDSAVYLCASSPRRQGFTDTQYFGPGTRLTVL.